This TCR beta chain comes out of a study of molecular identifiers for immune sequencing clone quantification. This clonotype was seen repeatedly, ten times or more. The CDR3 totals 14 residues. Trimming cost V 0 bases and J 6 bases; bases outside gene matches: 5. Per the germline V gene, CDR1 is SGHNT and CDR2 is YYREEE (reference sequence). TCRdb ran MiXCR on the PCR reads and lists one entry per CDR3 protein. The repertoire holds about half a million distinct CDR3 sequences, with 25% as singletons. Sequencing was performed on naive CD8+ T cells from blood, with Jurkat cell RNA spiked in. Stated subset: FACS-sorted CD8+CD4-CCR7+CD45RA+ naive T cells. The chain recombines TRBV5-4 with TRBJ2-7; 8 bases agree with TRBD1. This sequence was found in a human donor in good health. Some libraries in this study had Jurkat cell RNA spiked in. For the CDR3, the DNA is TGTGCCAGCAGCTTGGCCCAGGGGGCTAGCGAGCAGTACTTC. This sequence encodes CASSLAQGASEQYF.